The rows below give T cell receptor beta chains drawn from one sample of a study of cytomegalovirus exposure and HLA in healthy donors. The assay was immunoSEQ multiplex PCR, and TCRdb's table has in-frame clones only and misses some. The sample lists around 130,000 clones, approximately 80% occurring once. Sequenced material: PBMCs. The receptors stem from a male donor in good health and CMV-seronegative. The CDR3 runs from the conserved cysteine through the conserved F or W. The D gene is left open where the match is weak. Size values are once, few and many counts, or a class for expanded clones, and some rows have none.

V	J	D	size	DNA	CDR3
TRBV5-5	TRBJ1-1	TRBD1	-	TGTGCCAGCAGCCTAATCGACAGGGGGACTGAAGCTTTCTTT	CASSLIDRGTEAFF
TRBV6-5	TRBJ2-7	-	-	TGTGCCAGCAGGAGGGACGGGGGAAGCTCCTACGAGCAGTACTTC	CASRRDGGSSYEQYF
TRBV11-2	TRBJ2-3	-	-	TGTGCCAGCAGCTTAGGAGGCGATACGCAGTATTTT	CASSLGGDTQYF
TRBV30	TRBJ1-4	-	-	TGTGCCTGGAGTGTACGAGGGAATAATGAAAAACTGTTTTTT	CAWSVRGNNEKLFF
TRBV10-3	TRBJ2-1	-	-	TGTGCCATCAGTGAGTCGCTAGCTCTAAAAAATGAGCAGTTCTTC	CAISESLALKNEQFF
TRBV19	TRBJ1-5	-	once	TGTGCCAGTAGTCACCGACTCCGAAATAGCAATCAGCCCCAGCATTTT	CASSHRLRNSNQPQHF
TRBV15	TRBJ2-7	-	-	TGTGCCACCAGCAGAGATGGAAGCGGACCACACTTC	CATSRDGSGPHF
TRBV11-3	TRBJ2-1	-	-	TGTGCCAGCAGCCTCCGGACAGATAATGAGCAGTTCTTC	CASSLRTDNEQFF
TRBV11-2	TRBJ2-7	-	-	TGTGCCAGCAGCTTAGAACAGCCCTACGAGCAGTACTTC	CASSLEQPYEQYF
TRBV11-2	TRBJ2-3	-	-	TGTGCCAGCAGCTTAGATCTTGCTCGCAGGGATACGCAGTATTTT	CASSLDLARRDTQYF
TRBV6-4	TRBJ1-1	TRBD1	-	TGTGCCAGCAGCCTGACAGGGGGGACTGAAGCTTTCTTT	CASSLTGGTEAFF
TRBV5-1	TRBJ2-3	-	once	TGCGCCAGCACCGTGGAGGGATCACGCACAGATACGCAGTATTTT	CASTVEGSRTDTQYF
TRBV5-1	TRBJ2-2	-	-	TGCGCCAGCAGCAAGTTCGCGGGGTCGAACACCGGGGAGCTGTTTTTT	CASSKFAGSNTGELFF
TRBV5-6	TRBJ2-3	TRBD2	-	TGTGCCAGCAGCTTCTATAGCGGGGGGGCGGCAGATACGCAGTATTTT	CASSFYSGGAADTQYF
TRBV14	TRBJ2-5	-	-	TGTGCCAGTGCCCGGGGGGCACGCGAGACCCAGTACTTC	CASARGARETQYF
TRBV5-1	TRBJ1-2	TRBD1	-	TGCGCCAGCAGTATGGGACAGGGAGGTGGCTACACCTTC	CASSMGQGGGYTF
TRBV25-1	TRBJ2-7	TRBD2	-	TGTGCCAGCAGTGAATTGGGGACTAGCGTCTACGAGCAGTACTTC	CASSELGTSVYEQYF
TRBV29-1	TRBJ2-1	TRBD2	-	TGCGGTCTAGCGGGAGGGCCAACCTACAATGAGCAGTTCTTC	CGLAGGPTYNEQFF
TRBV5-6	TRBJ2-7	-	-	TGTGCCAGCAGCTTGGCCAGGATAGGGGGCTACGAGCAGTACTTC	CASSLARIGGYEQYF
TRBV5-1	TRBJ2-3	TRBD2	-	TGCGCCAGCAGCTTGGCCTGGACTAGCGGGGGGCTAGGCACAGATACGCAGTATTTT	CASSLAWTSGGLGTDTQYF
TRBV7-9	TRBJ2-3	-	-	TGTGCCAGCAGCTTATTGCCCCCTGCCCCCCGGGATACGCAGTATTTT	CASSLLPPAPRDTQYF
TRBV6-5	TRBJ1-2	TRBD1	once	TGTGCCAGCAGATTAGGACAGGGCTCTAACTATGGCTACACCTTC	CASRLGQGSNYGYTF
TRBV6-1	TRBJ1-1	-	-	TGTGCCAGCAGCTATGGTCGACTTATGAACACTGAAGCTTTCTTT	CASSYGRLMNTEAFF
TRBV6-6	TRBJ2-3	-	-	TGTGCCAGCAGTTACTCGCGCCAACCTAGCACAGATACGCAGTATTTT	CASSYSRQPSTDTQYF
TRBV7-2	TRBJ2-1	-	-	TGTGCCAGCAGCCCCCGACTAGGGAGCTGGGATGAGCAGTTCTTC	CASSPRLGSWDEQFF
TRBV5-1	TRBJ2-1	-	once	TGCGCCAGCAGACTAGGCGGGACGTCATTAAATGAGCAGTTCTTC	CASRLGGTSLNEQFF
TRBV30	TRBJ2-6	-	-	TGTGCCTGGAGTTCACAGGGGGGGGCCGTCCTGACTTTC	CAWSSQGGAVLTF
TRBV7-6	TRBJ2-2	TRBD2	-	TGTGCCAGCCGACTAGCGGGAGGTATCCCCACCGGGGAGCTGTTTTTT	CASRLAGGIPTGELFF
TRBV10-1	TRBJ1-1	TRBD1	-	TGCGCCAGCAGTGAGGGGGACAGGGAGAAAGCTTTCTTT	CASSEGDREKAFF
TRBV18	TRBJ2-3	TRBD2	-	TGTGCCAGCTCACCAGGACTAGCGGGCACAGATACGCAGTATTTT	CASSPGLAGTDTQYF
TRBV6-5	TRBJ2-4	-	-	TGTGCCAGCAGTTACTCGGACACTCAAGCCAAAAACATTCAGTACTTC	CASSYSDTQAKNIQYF
TRBV5-1	TRBJ1-1	-	-	TGCGCCAGCAGTATCTCGGGTGTGAGGAACACTGAAGCTTTCTTT	CASSISGVRNTEAFF
TRBV9	TRBJ2-1	TRBD1	-	TGTGCCAGCAGCGCCCGGGACAGCCCCCTTAGCTCCTACAATGAGCAGTTCTTC	CASSARDSPLSSYNEQFF
TRBV30	TRBJ1-2	TRBD1	few	TGTGCCTGGAGTAGTGTTGACAGGGGGCCGGCGGGCTACACCTTC	CAWSSVDRGPAGYTF
TRBV5-5	TRBJ2-1	TRBD1	-	TGTGCCAGCACCCGTTCACAGGGGGCGTGGGACAATGAGCAGTTCTTC	CASTRSQGAWDNEQFF
TRBV29-1	TRBJ2-7	-	-	TGCAGCGTTGGAGAAACGTACGAGCAGTACTTC	CSVGETYEQYF
TRBV9	TRBJ1-6	-	-	TGTGCCAGCAGCGTAGGGGGCCAGGGGAATTCACCCCTCCACTTT	CASSVGGQGNSPLHF
TRBV20-1	TRBJ1-2	TRBD1	once	TGCAGTACTGGGACAGGGAGTGGCTACACCTTC	CSTGTGSGYTF
TRBV9	TRBJ2-5	TRBD2	-	TGTGCCAGCAGCGCCGGGACTAGCGGGCAAGAGACCCAGTACTTC	CASSAGTSGQETQYF
TRBV7-8	TRBJ2-7	-	-	TGTGCCAGCAGCTTAGCTGGGGGGACCCTGACCTACGAGCAGTACTTC	CASSLAGGTLTYEQYF
TRBV7-2	TRBJ1-2	-	-	TGTGCCAGCAGCGTCAGCTATGGCTACACCTTC	CASSVSYGYTF
TRBV6-6	TRBJ1-5	-	-	TGTGCCAGCATCGAGAGGGTCCCCAATCAGCCCCAGCATTTT	CASIERVPNQPQHF
TRBV11-2	TRBJ1-2	-	-	TGTGCCAGCAGCTCTCAAGCTCAGGGGCGCGACTATGGCTACACCTTC	CASSSQAQGRDYGYTF
TRBV7-6	TRBJ2-3	-	-	TGTGCCAGCAGCCCAACGACAGGTTCAACGCAGTATTTT	CASSPTTGSTQYF
TRBV5-8	TRBJ1-5	-	-	TGTGCCAGCAGAAACCGCCGGGCAGGGGATAGCAATCAGCCCCAGCATTTT	CASRNRRAGDSNQPQHF
TRBV2	TRBJ2-5	TRBD1	few	TGTGCCAGCAGCGAGGACAGGGTGACCCAGTACTTC	CASSEDRVTQYF
TRBV7-2	TRBJ1-2	TRBD1	-	TGTGCCAGCAGCCCTCATACACAGGGGCGAGCCTATGGCTACACCTTC	CASSPHTQGRAYGYTF
TRBV15	TRBJ1-5	-	-	TGTGCCACCAGCGAAAACAGGGTCTCCGGCAATCAGCCCCAGCATTTT	CATSENRVSGNQPQHF